This is a list of T cell receptor beta chains from one sample in a study of OX40 agonist ivuxolimab in advanced cancers. Using immunoSEQ multiplex PCR, the repertoire was profiled, and TCRdb retains in-frame clones only, with some absent. Here the sample spans about 96,000 clones, roughly 88% being singletons. Sequenced here: CD4+ or CD8+ T cells sorted from blood, sampled in a trial of the OX40 agonist ivuxolimab. The receptors originated from an adult with an advanced solid tumor such as melanoma, head and neck, liver or kidney cancer. The CDR3 runs from the conserved cysteine through the conserved F or W.

V	J	CDR3
TRBV7-9	TRBJ2-1	CASSSDGRSWRNEQFF
TRBV7-8	TRBJ1-2	CASSLERGRGGYTF
TRBV19	TRBJ1-3	CASSIARDSGNTIYF
TRBV5-8	TRBJ2-3	CASSLDSYGTDTQYF
TRBV2	TRBJ2-3	CASSTNMFVGTDTQYF
TRBV7-2	TRBJ2-5	CASSLVSWRKTQETQYF
TRBV11-2	TRBJ1-2	CASSLVGGDNYGYTF
TRBV19	TRBJ2-1	CASSITGTSGRNEQFF
TRBV4-1	TRBJ2-3	CASSLEGLAQWGTQYF
TRBV19	TRBJ2-1	CASSGTGGSLQFF
TRBV29-1	TRBJ2-3	CSVVSGQGVNTQYF
TRBV9	TRBJ1-3	CASSVAPPGQGGNTIYF
TRBV11-3	TRBJ1-1	CASSFTERAEAFF
TRBV14	TRBJ1-2	CASSQGGGAHGYTF
TRBV19	TRBJ2-1	CASSIGIREPISYNEQFF
TRBV27	TRBJ1-2	CATASGAQDYGYTF
TRBV12-5	TRBJ1-5	CASGLVQPPYSNQPQHF
TRBV19	TRBJ2-3	CASSIDPGRGTLPLIRDTQYF
TRBV19	TRBJ2-3	CASSNPRSGGQRGTQYF
TRBV2	TRBJ1-4	CASSAPGEKLFF
TRBV7-2	TRBJ2-2	CASSPTLAGANTGELFF
TRBV28	TRBJ2-5	CASSLQETQYF
TRBV6-5	TRBJ1-2	CASSYSRTPNYGYTF
TRBV6-5	TRBJ1-4	CASSSSRTTGKLFF
TRBV9	TRBJ2-6	CASSVQGSGANVLTF
TRBV7-3	TRBJ2-1	CASSPHLTTSWANEQFF
TRBV7-3	TRBJ2-2	CASSFRETGELFF
TRBV5-4	TRBJ2-1	CASSPPRVAGVNEQFF
TRBV28	TRBJ1-5	CASSQDLTGNQPQHF
TRBV28	TRBJ2-7	CASSSQGSISYEQYF
TRBV5-1	TRBJ2-2	CASSVGTGDIGELFF
TRBV30	TRBJ2-3	CACRSGGDTQYF
TRBV30	TRBJ2-7	CAWKGPRGGEQYF
TRBV6-1	TRBJ2-5	CASRPSGGGETQYF
TRBV6-4	TRBJ2-1	CASSEQSGKNEQFF
TRBV4-3	TRBJ1-1	CASSQGQGLNTEAFF
TRBV7-9	TRBJ2-1	CASSAGLAGLNEQFF
TRBV11-3	TRBJ2-5	CASSTRDFQETQYF
TRBV5-4	TRBJ2-1	CASKPRLARYNEQFF
TRBV30	TRBJ2-7	CAWTLAGGEAYEQYF
TRBV19	TRBJ2-3	CASTLGDTQYF
TRBV11-1	TRBJ2-1	CASSLRRGYYGNEQFF
TRBV15	TRBJ2-3	CATSIDTGVGTDTQYF
TRBV7-6	TRBJ2-2	CASSHHAGQPTGELFF
TRBV14	TRBJ2-5	CASSLWDRGLGETQYF